Below, one TCR beta chain is given with its context. Its antigen is not identified. For the second PCR, which ran for about 7 to 12 cycles, a sample-barcoded 5' primer and a J-beta primer mix were used. A template-switch adaptor that had 12 random nucleotides put a tag on each cDNA molecule. TCRdb re-called the 5' RACE reads with MiXCR, one entry per CDR3 protein. The sample lists roughly 2 million distinct CDR3 sequences, roughly 52% seen once, with over 2% in the top ten. The data originate from a study of blood T cells in healthy people across ages. General study results and limits: Strong correlation linked observed beta diversity and percent naive T cells. Reliance upon unsorted PBMCs precluded definitive naive versus antigen-experienced comparison.

Extracted total RNA amounted to at least 6 micrograms for each sample. J was trimmed by 0 bases and V by 4 bases; bases with no gene match: 8. This CDR3 has 16 residues. CDR1 and CDR2 (germline): SGHRS, YFSETQ. This chain uses TRBV5-1 with TRBJ2-5; 8 nucleotides align to TRBD2. This TCR was sampled from a woman in her thirties or forties in good health. Material for sequencing was blood. CDR3 nucleotide sequence: TGCGCCAGCAGCGGGGGACGAGCGGGGGACCAAGAGACCCAGTACTTC. Its protein product is CASSGGRAGDQETQYF.